A single sample gave rise to the 23 T cell receptor beta chains below, sequenced in a study of low-dose radiotherapy and immunotherapy resistance in tumors. Gene-specific TRAV and TRBV primers were used for first-strand cDNA, covering alpha and beta chains. The authors amplified TCRs for about 20 PCR cycles with a constant-region primer and a V-primer adapter. MiXCR was run by TCRdb on the reads, yielding one entry per CDR3 protein. The data hold 40,000 or so distinct CDR3 sequences, with about 25% observed a single time. This sample's time point: after trial treatment. Treatment here: LDRT plus nivolumab, ipilimumab, low-dose cyclophosphamide and aspirin (RACIN trial). The sequenced sample was PBMCs, obtained after low-dose radiotherapy plus immunotherapy. These receptors were taken from a male donor with prostate cancer.

This clonotype showed up many times. The chain couples TRBV11-2 to TRBJ2-1; no reliable D call. CDR3 size: 16 residues. The germline CDR1 and CDR2 sequences are SGHAT and FQNNGV. V was clipped by 1 base and J by 0 bases, with 10 bases between them. Written as DNA, the CDR3 is TGTGCCAGCAGCTTAGGGAGTAGTATCTCCTACAATGAGCAGTTCTTC. This codes for CASSLGSSISYNEQFF.

By share, this clonotype counts as medium-sized. The chain links TRBV5-8 to TRBJ2-7; TRBD2 might be the D (5 bases). Germline CDR1 reads SGHTS; CDR2 reads YDEGEE. Trimming removed 3 bases from V and 1 base from J, with 11 bases in between. The CDR3 contains 14 residues. As DNA, the CDR3 is TGTGCCAGCAGCTCTGGACTCCCGTCCTACGAGCAGTACTTC. Protein product: CASSSGLPSYEQYF.

About this clonotype itself: A far more abundant clone sits one base away, making this likely a read error. V and J are TRBV2 and TRBJ2-1, with D tentatively TRBD2 (5 bases). There are 14 residues in the CDR3. V gave up 3 bases and J gave up 13 bases, with 19 bases separating them. Germline V gives CDR1 SNHLY, CDR2 FYNNEI. The DNA for the CDR3 is TGTGCCAGCAGTGAGCAGCGTAGTGGGGAGACCCAGTTCTTC. This gives the protein CASSEQRSGETQFF.

This clonotype has just a few counts. The chain recombines TRBV2 with TRBJ2-5, with TRBD2 matching over 14 bases. V shed 2 bases and J 4 bases; nucleotides not matched to a gene: 6. The CDR3 extends over 17 amino acids. Germline CDR1 and CDR2: SNHLY and FYNNEI. CDR3 protein: CASSELGLAGAGETQYF. The CDR3 nucleotides read TGTGCCAGCAGTGAATTGGGACTAGCGGGGGCAGGAGAGACCCAGTACTTC.

This clonotype was detected ten times or more. The chain carries TRBV12-3 or TRBV12-4 and TRBJ2-1; TRBD2 aligns across 8 bases. This CDR3 spans 15 amino acids. J was trimmed by 8 bases and V by 5 bases; bases with no gene match: 11. CDR3 loop: CASSTISGSGDEQFF. The CDR3 bases are TGTGCCAGCAGTACCATAAGCGGGAGCGGCGATGAGCAGTTCTTC.

The sample holds many counts of this clonotype. DNA for the CDR3: TGTGCCAGCAGCTGGGGACTAGCGGGAGGAAATGAGCAGTTCTTC. The encoded protein is CASSWGLAGGNEQFF. The chain combines TRBV7-6 with TRBJ2-1; 15 bases agree with TRBD2. Unmatched junction bases numbered 2, after V lost 4 bases and J lost 7 bases. The CDR3 extends over 15 amino acids. Germline V lookup: CDR1 SGHVS, CDR2 FNYEAQ.

As concerns this clonotype: A read error likely explains this, since a far larger clone differs by one base. This chain joins TRBV25-1 and TRBJ2-1; 7 nucleotides align to TRBD1. CDR3 length equals 13 residues. Germline CDR1 and CDR2: MGHDK and SYGVNS. V was pared by 6 bases and J by 10 bases, with 9 bases of the junction left unmatched. CDR3 region: CASRWTGSYEQFF. As DNA, the CDR3 is TGTGCCAGCAGGTGGACAGGCTCCTACGAGCAGTTCTTC.

This clonotype was seen many times. V and J are TRBV29-1 and TRBJ2-7, with D perhaps TRBD2 (7 bases). The V gene lost 7 bases and the J gene lost 6 bases, with 13 bases spanning the gap. The CDR3 covers 11 residues. Germline loops: CDR1 SQVTM, CDR2 ANQGSEA. CDR3 in amino acids: CSARGGGEQYF. Written as DNA, the CDR3 is TGCAGCGCCCGAGGGGGGGGCGAGCAGTACTTC.

This clonotype was counted ten times or more. V and J are TRBV28 and TRBJ2-1; TRBD2 is a possible D gene (6 bases). The CDR3 covers 14 residues. Trimming stripped 2 bases from V and 10 bases from J, with 15 bases between. The V gene's germline CDR1 is MDHEN and CDR2 SYDVKM. The CDR3 loop is CASSLPPSGSEQFF. The CDR3 DNA reads TGTGCCAGCAGTTTACCCCCAAGCGGGTCAGAGCAGTTCTTC.

This clonotype occurred a few times. Given a far larger clone just one base away, this is likely a sequencing read error. The chain employs TRBV19 and TRBJ2-1; TRBD1 agrees at 9 bases. Germline-derived CDR1 and CDR2 are LNHDA and SQIVND (reference sequence). The CDR3 is made up of 14 amino acids. Trimming removed 2 bases from V and 10 bases from J; junction bases left unmatched: 6. CDR3 DNA: TGTGCCAGTAGTATAAAGGACAGGGGTCACGAGCAGTTCTTC. Translated, it gives CASSIKDRGHEQFF.

Many counts were recorded for this clonotype. The rearrangement joins TRBV7-9 to TRBJ1-1; 7 bases fit TRBD1. The CDR3 runs 13 residues. V dropped 5 bases and J dropped 11; count of bases not matched to a gene: 11. Germline assignment: CDR1 SEHNR and CDR2 FQNEAQ (reference sequence). The CDR3: CASSPTGSELAFF. For the CDR3, the DNA is TGTGCCAGCAGCCCGACAGGGTCCGAACTGGCTTTCTTT. Using reference TRBV7-9 and TRBJ1-1 for the parts outside the CDR3, the full variable domain is DTGVSQNPRHKITKRGQNVTFRCDPISEHNRLYWYRQTLGQGPEFLTYFQNEAQLEKSRLLSDRFSAERPKGSFSTLEIQRTEQGDSAMYLCASSPTGSELAFFGQGTRLTVV.

As regards this clonotype: An end of the junction differs from the germline gene, which may be a read error. The J gene is TRBJ1-2, the V gene TRBV4-3, with D perhaps matching TRBD1 (5 bases). Germline V lookup: CDR1 LGHNA, CDR2 YSLEER. The CDR3 runs 15 residues. The CDR3: CASSQQDTANYGYFF. Written as DNA, the CDR3 is TGCGCCAGCAGCCAACAGGACACCGCTAACTATGGCTACTTCTTC.

This clonotype was seen many times. The gene calls are TRBV29-1 and TRBJ2-1, with D unresolved. CDR1 SQVTM and CDR2 ANQGSEA come from the germline V gene. The V end was cut by 5 bases, the J end by 9 bases, with 14 bases between. The CDR3 is made up of 12 amino acids. The CDR3 DNA is TGCAGCGTTCGACATCCGGTGGGTGAGCAGTTCTTC. It encodes CSVRHPVGEQFF.

This clonotype came up a few times. The rearrangement joins TRBV28 to TRBJ1-3; TRBD1 matches at 8 bases. V was clipped by 11 bases and J by 0 bases; unmatched bases: 12. Per the germline V gene, CDR1 is MDHEN and CDR2 is SYDVKM. CDR3 length: 16 amino acids. The CDR3 nucleotides read TGTGCCGGACCCCGACAGGGGAGAAGCTCTGGAAACACCATATATTTT. Its translation: CAGPRQGRSSGNTIYF. Using reference TRBV28 and TRBJ1-3 for the parts outside the CDR3, the full variable domain is DVKVTQSSRYLVKRTGEKVFLECVQDMDHENMFWYRQDPGLGLRLIYFSYDVKMKEKGDIPEGYSVSREKKERFSLILESASTNQTSMYLCAGPRQGRSSGNTIYFGEGSWLTVV.

This clonotype was seen at least ten times. The gene calls are TRBV30 and TRBJ1-2, with 7 bases lining up with TRBD1. CDR1 and CDR2 from the germline V gene are GTSNPN and SVGIG (reference sequence). With 0 bases clipped from V and 5 bases from J, the junction kept 9 bases outside the gene matches. This CDR3 region has 15 residues. The DNA for the CDR3 is TGTGCCTGGAGTGTAACTATGGGACAGCTATATGGCTACACCTTC. Translation gives CAWSVTMGQLYGYTF.

This clonotype was recorded at least ten times. This rearrangement joins TRBV20-1 to TRBJ2-2; D is uncertain. Looked up from germline, CDR1 is DFQATT and CDR2 is SNEGSKA (reference sequence). This CDR3 is built from 14 residues. Trimming left V 1 base short and J 7 bases short, with 13 bases between. CDR3 loop: CSARVGLGIGELFF. The CDR3 DNA reads TGCAGTGCTAGAGTCGGTTTGGGAATCGGGGAGCTGTTTTTT.

Remarks on this clonotype: A far bigger clonotype differs at one base, so this is likely a read error. The V and J genes are TRBV6-1 and TRBJ1-5; no reliable D call. V gave up 7 bases and J gave up 1 base, with 17 bases separating them. Germline V gene data show CDR1 as MNHNS and CDR2 as SASEGT. The CDR3 is 16 amino acids. The CDR3 DNA is TGTGCCAGCATGCGCCACAAGGTGAACAGCAATCAGCCCCAGCATTTT. Amino acids: CASMRHKVNSNQPQHF.

The chain joins TRBV5-1 to TRBJ2-7; 9 bases map to TRBD1. Germline-derived CDR1 and CDR2 are SGHRS and YFSETQ. V was clipped by 4 bases and J by 2 bases; unmatched bases: 4. CDR3 size: 14 residues. The CDR3 here is CASSAGQGTYEQYF. The CDR3 region has the DNA TGCGCCAGCAGCGCCGGACAGGGGACCTACGAGCAGTACTTC.

Details on this clonotype: One junction end does not reproduce the germline sequence, and a read error may be involved. V and J are TRBV28 and TRBJ2-7; D may correspond to TRBD1 or TRBD2 (5 bases each). This CDR3 spans 13 amino acids. Germline CDR1 MDHEN, CDR2 SYDVKM. CDR3 sequence reads: CASLLTSRDDQYF. Here the CDR3 DNA reads TGTGCCAGCCTTCTGACTTCCCGGGACGATCAGTACTTC.

This clonotype has at least ten counts. V and J are TRBV27 and TRBJ2-1; 8 positions agree with TRBD2. CDR1 is MNHEY and CDR2 is SMNVEV in the germline V gene (reference sequence). CDR3 length: 18 amino acids. V lost 5 bases to trimming and J lost 0 bases; unmatched junction nucleotides: 12. CDR3 region: CASSRLPLAGGSYNEQFF. The CDR3 DNA is TGTGCCAGCAGTCGCCTGCCCTTGGCGGGGGGCTCCTACAATGAGCAGTTCTTC.

This clonotype occurred many times. The chain has TRBV9 and TRBJ2-3, with 7 bases matching TRBD2. With V trimmed by 0 bases and J by 2 bases, 3 bases remained unmatched. Per germline, CDR1 SGDLS and CDR2 YYNGEE. The CDR3 runs 15 residues. In nucleotides, the CDR3 is TGTGCCAGCAGCGTAGGGGAGGGCTTCACAGATACGCAGTATTTT. It encodes CASSVGEGFTDTQYF.

At least ten counts were recorded for this clonotype. This chain connects TRBV2 to TRBJ2-3; D is perhaps TRBD1 (5 bases). Germline loops: CDR1 SNHLY, CDR2 FYNNEI. This CDR3 has 15 amino acids. The ends were cut back, 5 bases at V and 3 bases at J, with 15 bases in the middle. The DNA of the CDR3 is TGTGCCAGCAGTCCACTCACCTCAGGGACAGATACGCAGTATTTT. Protein: CASSPLTSGTDTQYF.

This clonotype was seen only a few times. A far larger clone is just one base off, so this is likely a read error. The V gene is TRBV28, the J gene TRBJ2-1; D may be TRBD1 (5 bases). V gave up 3 bases and J gave up 10 bases, with 16 bases separating them. The CDR3 length is 14 residues. Germline V gene sequence: CDR1 MDHEN, CDR2 SYDVKM. Written as DNA, the CDR3 is TGTGCCAGCAGTTTGAGACAGTCTTATCGCGAGCAGTTCTTC. This gives the protein CASSLRQSYREQFF.